This TCR beta chain was sequenced for a study of T cells expressing NK-cell markers. Study-wide results and limits: Expanded NKG2C+ T cell clones had unclear HCMV specificity.

Reprocessing the 5' RACE reads, TCRdb reports a single entry for every CDR3 protein and omits DNA. The listing contains approximately 460,000 distinct CDR3 sequences. As regards this clonotype: Its antigen is still unknown.

This CDR3 contains 12 residues. Per germline, CDR1 GTSNPN and CDR2 SVGIG (reference sequence). This TCR was recovered from a woman aged 18 to 75 in good health. The chain uses TRBV30 and TRBJ2-1. The sequenced material came from blood T cells: a sorted CD56 or NKG2C T cell subset, CD4+ or CD8+ T cells, or bulk PBMC T cells (not recorded which). CDR3 sequence reads: CAWSWAYNEQFF.